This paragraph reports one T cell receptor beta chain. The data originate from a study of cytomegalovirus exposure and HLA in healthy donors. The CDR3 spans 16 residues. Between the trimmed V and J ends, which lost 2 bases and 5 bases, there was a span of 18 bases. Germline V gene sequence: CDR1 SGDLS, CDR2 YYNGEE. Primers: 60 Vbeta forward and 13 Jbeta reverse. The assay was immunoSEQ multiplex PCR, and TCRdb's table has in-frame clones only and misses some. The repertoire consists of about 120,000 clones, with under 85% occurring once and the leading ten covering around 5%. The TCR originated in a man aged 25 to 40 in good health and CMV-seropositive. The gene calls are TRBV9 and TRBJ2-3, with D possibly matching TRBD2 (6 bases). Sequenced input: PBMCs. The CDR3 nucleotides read TGTGCCAGCAGCGTCGGAGCGGGTGGAGGGCTAGATACGCAGTATTTT. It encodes CASSVGAGGGLDTQYF.